What follows are 23 T cell receptor beta chains derived from one specimen sequenced in a study of stem cell transplantation in POMP-related autoinflammatory disease. Using immunoSEQ multiplex PCR, the repertoire was profiled, and TCRdb retains in-frame clones only, with some absent. The repertoire holds tens of thousands of clones, with roughly four fifths as singletons. The material sequenced was CD4+ T cells from PBMCs, taken before stem cell transplantation. The receptors here all came from a human donor with POMP-related autoinflammation and immune dysregulation (PRAID).

In its sample, this clone was seen a few times. V usage is TRBV19 and J usage is TRBJ1-5; D call uncertain. V shed 4 bases and J shed 5 bases, with 12 bases lying between them. The CDR3 has 14 residues. CDR1 and CDR2 (germline): LNHDA, SQIVND (reference sequence). The CDR3 loop is CASSTRLTDQPQHF. DNA for the CDR3: TGTGCCAGTAGTACGAGGTTGACGGATCAGCCCCAGCATTTT.

This clone was seen a single time. This chain joins TRBV30 and TRBJ2-5, with 9 bases lining up with TRBD1. V lost 2 bases and J lost 4; bases outside the gene matches: 8. From germline, CDR1 is GTSNPN and CDR2 SVGIG (reference sequence). The CDR3 has 15 amino acids. This chain's CDR3 is CAWSRGTGWAETQYF. In DNA, the CDR3 is TGTGCCTGGAGTCGAGGGACAGGGTGGGCAGAGACCCAGTACTTC.

This sequence joins TRBV4-1 and TRBJ2-2; D is perhaps TRBD2 (7 bases). Trimming shortened V by 4 bases and J by 1 base, and 13 bases separated the two germline ends. This CDR3 spans 16 amino acids. Germline loops: CDR1 MGHRA, CDR2 YSYEKL. This chain's CDR3 is CASSLTRGGNTGELFF. The DNA for the CDR3 is TGCGCCAGCAGCCTGACAAGGGGGGGGAACACCGGGGAGCTGTTTTTT.

This clone came up once. V gene TRBV7-2 combines with J gene TRBJ2-6; D uncertain. Germline loops: CDR1 SGHTA, CDR2 FQGNSA. CDR3 length: 12 residues. Trimming took 8 bases from V and 8 from J, leaving 10 bases between them. The CDR3, as DNA: TGTGCCAGCGGACCAGTGACCAACGTCCTGACTTTC. This codes for CASGPVTNVLTF.

The genes are TRBV4-2 and TRBJ2-7; D gene uncertain. From germline, CDR1 is LGHNA and CDR2 YNFKEQ. The CDR3 spans 12 residues. The V and J ends lost 1 base and 2 bases respectively, with 3 bases between them. CDR3 residues: CASSQGPYEQYF. CDR3 DNA: TGTGCCAGCAGCCAAGGACCCTACGAGCAGTACTTC.

The CDR3 is CASTDLPRGWRRGDEQFF. DNA of the CDR3: TGTGCCAGCACCGACCTTCCCAGGGGATGGCGGAGGGGGGATGAGCAGTTCTTC. The chain carries TRBV28 and TRBJ2-1; tentatively, D is TRBD1 or TRBD2 (6 bases each). Per the germline V gene, CDR1 is MDHEN and CDR2 is SYDVKM. Between the trimmed V and J ends, which lost 7 bases and 8 bases, there was a span of 30 bases. The CDR3 length is 18 residues.

This clone showed up just once. The V call is TRBV5-1, the J call TRBJ2-5, with 11 bases aligning to TRBD2. The CDR3 length is 17 residues. Germline assignment: CDR1 SGHRS and CDR2 YFSETQ. The J segment lost 0 bases and the V segment lost 7 bases, leaving 11 bases of the junction unmatched. CDR3 in amino acids: CASSLSGGGRYQETQYF. CDR3 DNA: TGCGCCAGCTCACTTAGCGGGGGGGGTCGTTACCAAGAGACCCAGTACTTC.

The chain uses TRBV2 and TRBJ1-5; 8 bases map to TRBD1. Germline lookup yields CDR1 SNHLY and CDR2 FYNNEI. V shed 5 bases and J 4 bases; nucleotides not matched to a gene: 10. The CDR3 runs 16 residues. The DNA of the CDR3 is TGTGCCAGCAGTTTGGGGACAGGCGTGGCGAATCAGCCCCAGCATTTT. Translated, it gives CASSLGTGVANQPQHF.

The chain employs TRBV2 and TRBJ2-3; D possibly corresponds to TRBD2 (5 bases). The V and J ends lost 6 bases and 3 bases respectively, with 10 bases between them. This CDR3 has 13 amino acids. The germline CDR1 and CDR2 sequences are SNHLY and FYNNEI. CDR3 region: CASRRDRTDTQYF. The CDR3 DNA follows: TGTGCCAGCAGGAGGGATAGGACAGATACGCAGTATTTT. The full variable domain, rest sourced from reference TRBV2 and TRBJ2-3, is EPEVTQTPSHQVTQMGQEVILRCVPISNHLYFYWYRQILGQKVEFLVSFYNNEISEKSEIFDDQFSVERPDGSNFTLKIRSTKLEDSAMYFCASRRDRTDTQYFGPGTRLTVL.

This clone was found once. The chain has TRBV6-4 and TRBJ1-4; D ambiguous. CDR3 size: 15 residues. Per the germline V gene, CDR1 is MRHNA and CDR2 is SNTAGT. V dropped 10 bases and J dropped 0 bases, with 15 bases sitting between them. The CDR3: CAINSTGATNEKLFF. DNA for the CDR3: TGTGCCATCAATTCTACTGGTGCAACTAATGAAAAACTGTTTTTT.

V gene TRBV6-6 combines with J gene TRBJ1-2, with D perhaps TRBD1 (5 bases). The V end lost 5 bases, the J end lost 14 bases, and 18 bases lay between the germline ends. The CDR3 is 12 amino acids. Germline CDR1 reads MNHNY; CDR2 reads SVGAGI (reference sequence). Written as DNA, the CDR3 is TGTGCCAGCAGTCACACAGGTCAGGCAGCTACCTTC. This gives the protein CASSHTGQAATF.

The chain has TRBV28 and TRBJ1-4; D is undetermined. The V gene lost 1 base and the J gene lost 1 base, with 10 bases spanning the gap. Germline CDR1 and CDR2: MDHEN and SYDVKM. CDR3 length: 16 residues. CDR3 coding DNA: TGTGCCAGCAGTTTATCGGGAGGAGAAACTAATGAAAAACTGTTTTTT. Protein sequence: CASSLSGGETNEKLFF.

This clone has a single count. This rearrangement joins TRBV27 to TRBJ1-5, with D perhaps matching TRBD1 (5 bases). This CDR3 has 14 residues. V shed 5 bases and J shed 6 bases, with 14 bases lying between them. Germline-derived CDR1 and CDR2 are MNHEY and SMNVEV (reference sequence). CDR3 nucleotide sequence: TGTGCCAGCAGTCGGGAGGGGTGGGGTCAGCCCCAGCATTTT. It encodes CASSREGWGQPQHF.

This chain uses TRBV4-2 with TRBJ1-5; D unresolved. CDR3 length: 14 amino acids. Trimming pared 4 bases from V and 0 bases from J, leaving 7 bases between. Germline CDR1 reads LGHNA; CDR2 reads YNFKEQ. The CDR3 DNA reads as TGTGCCAGCAGCCTCTTCGATAGCAATCAGCCCCAGCATTTT. Protein sequence: CASSLFDSNQPQHF.

The chain recombines TRBV28 with TRBJ2-5; 7 nucleotides align to TRBD1. CDR1 MDHEN and CDR2 SYDVKM come from the germline V gene. The CDR3 runs 14 residues. The trim removed 6 bases at V and 5 bases at J, leaving 9 bases unmatched. CDR3 residues: CASSRGGLLETQYF. The CDR3 nucleotides read TGTGCCAGCAGCCGAGGGGGCCTGCTGGAGACCCAGTACTTC.

This clone was observed a few times. The genes are TRBV5-4 and TRBJ1-1; D not resolved. The V end was cut by 0 bases, the J end by 4 bases, with 16 bases between. The CDR3 is made up of 16 amino acids. Germline V CDR1 and CDR2: SGHNT, YYREEE (reference sequence). CDR3 residues: CASSLGHLKVGTEAFF. As DNA, the CDR3 is TGTGCCAGCAGCTTGGGACACTTAAAAGTGGGCACTGAAGCTTTCTTT.

This clone showed up just once. The chain carries TRBV4-2 and TRBJ2-7; 8 positions agree with TRBD2. Germline-derived CDR1 and CDR2 are LGHNA and YNFKEQ. CDR3 length equals 18 residues. V lost 1 base to trimming and J lost 2 bases; unmatched junction nucleotides: 13. The CDR3 region has the DNA TGTGCCAGCAGCCAAGGCCTCCCCCAGCGGGGGTTACCCTACGAGCAGTACTTC. This translates into CASSQGLPQRGLPYEQYF.

The V call is TRBV7-9, the J call TRBJ2-1; 7 bases are shared with TRBD1. Germline V gene sequence: CDR1 SEHNR, CDR2 FQNEAQ (reference sequence). The CDR3 covers 15 residues. Trimming removed 0 bases from V and 3 bases from J; junction bases left unmatched: 2. In DNA form, the CDR3 reads TGTGCCAGCAGCTTAGCAGGGACAGTCTACAATGAGCAGTTCTTC. Amino acids: CASSLAGTVYNEQFF.

This chain joins TRBV29-1 and TRBJ1-1; TRBD1 agrees at 11 bases. The germline CDR1 and CDR2 sequences are SQVTM and ANQGSEA. This CDR3 region has 15 residues. Losses at the gene ends were 7 bases for V and 5 bases for J; bases not matched to a gene: 12. As DNA, the CDR3 is TGCAGCGCCTCGGACAGGGGGCTTAAGAGAACTGAAGCTTTCTTT. It translates to CSASDRGLKRTEAFF.

J is TRBJ1-2 and V is TRBV5-4; a possible D gene is TRBD1 (5 bases). CDR1 is SGHNT and CDR2 is YYREEE in the germline V gene (reference sequence). The CDR3 extends over 14 amino acids. The V and J ends lost 4 bases and 1 base respectively, with 11 bases between them. CDR3 nucleotide sequence: TGTGCCAGCAGCCCAAGGGGTGTTAACTATGGCTACACCTTC. As protein: CASSPRGVNYGYTF.

This chain uses TRBV30 with TRBJ2-3, with a possible D match to TRBD2 (6 bases). CDR1 is GTSNPN, CDR2 SVGIG, per germline (reference sequence). CDR3 size: 13 residues. Trimming took 8 bases from V and 2 from J, leaving 14 bases between them. CDR3 sequence: CAGISGNTDTQYF. The CDR3 nucleotides are TGTGCCGGCATTAGCGGCAACACAGATACGCAGTATTTT.

This sequence joins TRBV10-1 and TRBJ1-1; maybe TRBD1 (6 bases). The germline CDR1 and CDR2 sequences are WNHNN and SYGVQD (reference sequence). The CDR3 has 13 residues. The V end was cut by 9 bases, the J end by 9 bases, with 20 bases between. CDR3 nucleotide sequence: TGCGCCAGGCCCGAGGGGGAGCGCTCTAAAGCTTTCTTT. It encodes CARPEGERSKAFF.

The chain carries TRBV30 and TRBJ1-2; D may be TRBD1 (6 bases). This CDR3 is built from 13 residues. Germline V gene sequence: CDR1 GTSNPN, CDR2 SVGIG (reference sequence). Trimming took 0 bases from V and 7 from J, leaving 12 bases between them. The CDR3 nucleotides are TGTGCCTGGAGTGTACATAGGGGGGCTGGCTACACCTTC. Its translation is CAWSVHRGAGYTF.